This T cell receptor beta chain is from a study of T cells in Graves' hyperthyroidism and ophthalmopathy. Study in general: Peripheral blood collection took place at initial diagnosis, before any treatment. Study results and limitations: Separation of ophthalmopathy from stable hyperthyroidism was achieved by a 13 V-J model. Most thyroid clonotypes expanded above 0.001 appeared in blood too.

This clonotype occurred many times. Its antigen is unidentified. Unmatched junction bases numbered 3, after V lost 6 bases and J lost 2 bases. The CDR3 totals 13 residues. The investigators amplified TCR beta CDR3 regions from RNA transcripts. Researchers ran a first-round RT-PCR on the TCR CDR3 using the HTBI primer set. TCRdb reanalysed the multiplex PCR reads using MiXCR and keeps one entry per CDR3 protein. The sample yields over 500,000 distinct CDR3 sequences, 11% to 15% seen once. Sequenced sample: blood. The chain recombines TRBV12-3 or TRBV12-4 with TRBJ2-5; 7 bases are a match to TRBD1. The clonotype originates from a woman aged 40 to 50 with Graves' hyperthyroidism. As DNA, the CDR3 is TGTGCCAGCAGAGAACAGGGGCAAGAGACCCAGTACTTC. Translated: CASREQGQETQYF.